Sequencing of this T cell receptor (beta chain) was carried out in a study of cytomegalovirus exposure and HLA in healthy donors. In the case of this clone: Its antigen is not known.

PCR amplification relied on 60 Vbeta primers (plus 13 Jbeta primers). Measured with immunoSEQ multiplex PCR; TCRdb has only the in-frame clones, and not every one. This table holds fewer than 250,000 clones, roughly four fifths found once. This CDR3 region has 15 residues. Trimming removed 4 bases from V and 2 bases from J; junction bases left unmatched: 7. From germline, CDR1 is MDHEN and CDR2 SYDVKM. Overall study findings and caveats: Being productive about 90% or about 30% of the time was typical of most TCR beta V segments in an earlier analysis.

The genes are TRBV28 and TRBJ1-2; 7 positions agree with TRBD1. The sequence was obtained from a woman aged 30 to 39 in good health and CMV-seropositive. Sequenced sample: PBMCs. DNA of the CDR3: TGTGCCAGCAGTTCCGGGACAGATTTAAACTATGGCTACACCTTC. Translated: CASSSGTDLNYGYTF.